This entry is about one T cell receptor beta chain. Its recognized antigen is unknown. No clone much larger than this one lies a single base away; base qualities are absent. Via the germline V gene, CDR1 is SGHTS and CDR2 YDEGEE. Including the terminal cysteine and phenylalanine, the CDR3 comprises 14 residues. Only CDR3 DNA is held: 42 bases, read in frame from base 1. V and J are truncated by 2 bases and 4 bases respectively, leaving an intervening sequence of 13 bases. According to the study, the label for this sample's time point signals: cells obtained before transplantation from donor or recipient. CD3+CD4+ and CD3+CD8+ populations were FACS-sorted from unstimulated pre-transplant donor and recipient cells taken from spleen or lymph nodes. The data belong to a study of graft-versus-host responses after intestinal transplantation (TCRdb year 2021). Background on the whole study: Recipients received multivisceral, liver-intestinal, or isolated intestinal transplants. Every recipient was given anti-thymocyte globulin induction, followed by approximately 3 years of maintenance tacrolimus and steroids. Bulk TCR-beta CDR3 sequencing was used to track graft-versus-host and host-versus-graft alloreactive T cell clones in the graft, circulation and bone marrow after intestinal transplantation. Alloreactive clones were identified by sequencing pre-transplant mixed lymphocyte reaction products and comparing these products with unstimulated pre-transplant donor and recipient T cells. Of the approximately 24 intestinal transplant recipients enrolled in the cohort, one of whom was a retransplant, a few patients without pretransplant specimens were excluded. A peak of at least 4% donor T cells among recipient peripheral blood mononuclear cells was the definition used for donor T cell macrochimerism. Instead of going to the commercial service, samples from a few later patients were sequenced in-house on an Illumina MiSeq and processed with MiXCR.

The library was generated by the immunoSEQ multiplex PCR assay. For most patients, genomic DNA was isolated using the Qiagen DNeasy Blood and Tissue Kit and was shipped frozen to Adaptive Biotechnologies for TCR sequencing. For most patients, high-throughput TCR-beta CDR3 sequencing of genomic DNA was performed by Adaptive Biotechnologies. The original methods were these. Adaptive's ImmunoSEQ software supplied the TCR sequencing data for approximately 18 patients, while MiXCR and VDJtools were used to process a few other patients. To correct CD4 versus CD8 sorting errors, any sequence found in both subsets at a frequency ratio below 5:1 was removed. CDR3 nucleotide sequences shared by donor and recipient were removed because the origin of these sequences could not be assigned. Alloreactive clones required at least 2-fold expansion over unstimulated cells and minimum CFSE-low frequency of 0.002% (template counts) or 0.001% (read counts). Mappable clones were those detected in sequenced pre-transplant spleen, lymph node, or MLR CFSE-low populations of the donor or recipient. The cumulative frequency of alloreactive clones was calculated as a percentage of all sequences, weighted by copy number. In TCRdb, the immuneACCESS table is reduced to in-frame sequences with V and J assigned. These tables do not hold every clone; where another copy was compared, an unresolved V gene accounts for under half, and the others remain unexplained. V, J and clone size derive from that table, while D and trimming were established from the DNA sequence. In this sample the table shows some 81,000 clones, roughly 91% of which occur a single time. Of the sample, 0.34% falls within the top ten clones.

The paper's findings and limits, for the study overall: In the allografts of patients with donor T cell macrochimerism, GvH to HvG T cell clonal ratios were high. Early after transplant, declines in HvG clones were associated with peak levels of circulating GvH clones. The conclusions were limited by the relatively low number and heterogeneity of the intestinal transplant patients. GvH clones turned up in recipient bone marrow, with some appearing earlier in ileal mucosa or blood, a pattern consistent with an intestinal mucosal origin.

This clonotype was sampled from a human donor who received an intestinal transplant. The source material was unstimulated CD4+ T cells sorted from spleen or lymph node cells, sampled before intestinal transplant. The sequence is built from TRBV5-8 and TRBJ2-7, and possibly TRBD1, on 6 matching bases. The bases are TGTGCCAGCAGCTTCGGGACATGGGTATACGAGCAGTACTTC. Protein translation: CASSFGTWVYEQYF. The full variable domain, completed from the reference TRBV5-8 and TRBJ2-7 proteins outside the CDR3, reads EAGVTQSPTHLIKTRGQQATLRCSPISGHTSVYWYQQALGLGLQFLLWYDEGEERNRGNFPPRFSGRQFPNYSSELNVNALELEDSALYLCASSFGTWVYEQYFGPGTRLTVT.